A single sample gave rise to the 27 T cell receptor beta chains below, sequenced in a study of spatial heterogeneity in lung cancer. Noted time point: sample taken at primary tumor resection. The input material, whole RNA from tumor, nontumor lung or frozen PBMC, was sequenced unsorted. TCRdb analysed the 5' RACE reads with MiXCR anew, one entry per CDR3 protein. The data contain roughly 13,000 distinct CDR3 sequences, 3.9% of them seen just once; the ten biggest clones take up 45%. The specimen comprised PBMCs, sampled at surgery. These receptors originate from a male donor with early-stage non-small cell lung cancer.

This clonotype was seen at least ten times. Little can be read into the size of this beta chain, an off-target read in a library designed for alpha chains. The V call is TRBV20-1, the J call TRBJ2-2; 7 bases fit TRBD2. Germline loops: CDR1 DFQATT, CDR2 SNEGSKA (reference sequence). The CDR3 sequence is 16 residues long. Trimming took 4 bases from V and 4 from J; bases not matched to a gene: 12. CDR3 bases: TGCAGTGCTACGAGTAGGCGGGAGTATAGCACCGGGGAGCTGTTTTTT. Its protein product is CSATSRREYSTGELFF.

This clonotype came up many times. This beta chain is a stray read from a library made for alpha chains; its abundance is not meaningful. The V gene is TRBV20-1, the J gene TRBJ2-2; tentatively, D is TRBD2 (6 bases). The CDR3 contains 12 residues. In germline, CDR1 is DFQATT, CDR2 SNEGSKA (reference sequence). Trimming removed 6 bases from V and 3 bases from J, with 8 bases in between. This CDR3 reads CSAGTYTGELFF. DNA of the CDR3: TGCAGTGCCGGGACTTACACCGGGGAGCTGTTTTTT.

A few counts support this clonotype. A library prepared for alpha chains yielded this beta chain as an off-target read; its size is of little meaning. V usage is TRBV21-1 and J usage is TRBJ1-1. TRBV21-1 is a known pseudogene. There are 15 residues in the CDR3. CDR3 DNA sequence: TGTGCCAGCAGCAAAAGTAACAGCGTAAACACTGAAGCTTTCTTT. It is translated as CASSKSNSVNTEAFF.

This clonotype was recorded at least ten times. Found in a library prepared for alpha chains, this beta chain is an off-target read, and its abundance has little meaning. The chain joins TRBV20-1 to TRBJ2-3, with a possible D match to TRBD1 (6 bases). CDR3 length: 13 residues. V lost 1 base and J 4 bases, leaving 9 bases between the germline ends. The germline gives CDR1 DFQATT, CDR2 SNEGSKA (reference sequence). As DNA, the CDR3 is TGCAGTGCTAGAGTCAGGGGCGCAGATACGCAGTATTTT. Its translation: CSARVRGADTQYF.

This clonotype occurred many times. This beta chain turned up in a library designed for alpha chains; as an off-target read, its abundance says little. This sequence joins TRBV11-2 and TRBJ1-3; D is perhaps TRBD1 (6 bases). CDR3 size: 17 residues. Germline V gives CDR1 SGHAT, CDR2 FQNNGV. Trimming took off 2 bases at V and 4 bases at J, with 18 bases between the two ends. CDR3 amino acids: CASSLPRGGRLGNTIYF. CDR3 coding DNA: TGTGCCAGCAGCTTACCCCGCGGGGGGCGCCTGGGAAACACCATATATTTT.

Many counts were recorded for this clonotype. Because the library targeted alpha chains, this beta chain is an off-target read whose size means little. V and J are TRBV5-6 and TRBJ1-2; D gene unclear. CDR1 and CDR2 from the germline V gene are SGHDT and YYEEEE. The CDR3 contains 13 residues. V shed 5 bases and J shed 0 bases, with 8 bases lying between them. The CDR3 region has the DNA TGTGCCAGCAGGAACCAAGCTAACTATGGCTACACCTTC. Translation: CASRNQANYGYTF.

This clonotype showed up many times. Found in a library prepared for alpha chains, this beta chain is an off-target read, and its abundance has little meaning. The gene calls are TRBV4-3 and TRBJ2-6; D perhaps matches TRBD1 (5 bases). Trimming took 0 bases from V and 0 from J, leaving 21 bases between them. The CDR3 consists of 21 residues. Looked up from germline, CDR1 is LGHNA and CDR2 is YSLEER. CDR3 loop: CASSQDPTYGALNSGANVLTF. CDR3 in DNA: TGCGCCAGCAGCCAAGACCCCACCTATGGGGCCTTAAACTCTGGGGCCAACGTCCTGACTTTC.

In its sample, this clonotype was seen many times. The library was designed around alpha chains, so this beta chain is a stray read whose abundance carries little weight. The chain employs TRBV7-3 and TRBJ2-3; D gene unclear. Looked up from germline, CDR1 is SGHTA and CDR2 is FQGTGA. The CDR3 is 15 amino acids. V lost 5 bases and J lost 0, with 12 bases in between. CDR3 sequence reads: CASSPNTASTDTQYF. CDR3 nucleotide sequence: TGTGCCAGCAGCCCCAACACCGCTAGCACAGATACGCAGTATTTT.

Many counts were recorded for this clonotype. This beta chain represents an off-target read in a library built for alpha chains; its size is of limited meaning. V gene TRBV5-8 combines with J gene TRBJ2-1; TRBD2 might be the D (7 bases). The ends were cut back, 5 bases at V and 0 bases at J, with 12 bases in the middle. Germline CDR1 is SGHTS and CDR2 is YDEGEE. The CDR3 runs to 15 residues. CDR3 in DNA: TGTGCCAGCAGAAAGGGGGGGAGCTCCTACAATGAGCAGTTCTTC. Translated: CASRKGGSSYNEQFF.

This clonotype was detected ten times or more. A read error may account for a junction end that differs from germline. This beta chain is a stray sequence in a library constructed for alpha chains; its clone size is not meaningful. This sequence joins TRBV7-8 and TRBJ1-5, with a possible D match to TRBD1 (6 bases). This CDR3 is built from 15 residues. The germline V gene has CDR1 SGHVS and CDR2 FQNEAQ. In DNA form, the CDR3 reads TGTGCCAGCAGGTTAGGGGGTAGCTCCAATCAGCCCCAGCATTTT. Its protein product is CASRLGGSSNQPQHF.

This clonotype was observed many times. The library was designed around alpha chains, so this beta chain is a stray read whose abundance carries little weight. The rearrangement uses TRBV7-2 and TRBJ1-3, with 8 nucleotides matching TRBD1. J gave up 0 bases and V 0 bases, and 1 base lay outside the gene matches. The CDR3 is 16 residues long. Germline lookup yields CDR1 SGHTA and CDR2 FQGNSA. The CDR3 sequence is CASSLAGTGSGNTIYF. The CDR3 coding sequence is TGTGCCAGCAGCTTAGCGGGGACAGGCTCTGGAAACACCATATATTTT.

Points on this clonotype: The size of this beta chain means little, since it is a stray read in a library made for alpha chains. J is TRBJ1-1 and V is TRBV28, with 9 bases identical to TRBD1. The CDR3 runs to 16 residues. The germline V gene has CDR1 MDHEN and CDR2 SYDVKM. With 4 bases clipped from V and 1 base from J, the junction kept 7 bases outside the gene matches. The CDR3 sequence is CASSSPGTGRNTEAFF. The CDR3 DNA is TGTGCCAGCAGTTCCCCCGGGACAGGGCGGAACACTGAAGCTTTCTTT.

This clonotype was seen repeatedly, ten times or more. With the library built for alpha chains, this beta chain is off target and its frequency is not meaningful. The gene calls are TRBV6-5 and TRBJ1-5; D remains ambiguous. The CDR3 length is 15 residues. CDR1 is MNHEY, CDR2 SVGAGI, per germline. Trimming shortened V by 6 bases and J by 2 bases, and 14 bases separated the two germline ends. CDR3: CASSRDEFGNQPQHF. CDR3 nucleotide sequence: TGTGCCAGCAGCCGCGACGAGTTTGGCAATCAGCCCCAGCATTTT.

This clonotype was counted many times. For a library built for alpha chains, this beta chain is a stray read; little rests on its size. The V and J genes are TRBV20-1 and TRBJ2-6; D gene uncertain. V shed 0 bases and J shed 2 bases, with 5 bases lying between them. The CDR3 consists of 14 residues. Germline-derived CDR1 and CDR2 are DFQATT and SNEGSKA (reference sequence). DNA of the CDR3: TGCAGTGCTAGAGAGAGGACTGGGGCCAACGTCCTGACTTTC. Translated, it gives CSARERTGANVLTF.

This clonotype was recorded at least ten times. Since the library was made to target alpha chains, this beta chain is a stray read and its abundance is not meaningful. This chain connects TRBV18 to TRBJ1-2; D might be TRBD1 (6 bases). CDR3 length: 15 amino acids. Trimming stripped 0 bases from V and 2 bases from J, with 10 bases between. Germline-derived CDR1 and CDR2 are KGHSH and LQKENI. DNA for the CDR3: TGTGCCAGCTCACCACCCCCCAGGGGAAACTATGGCTACACCTTC. Its translation: CASSPPPRGNYGYTF.

This clonotype was detected many times. Within a library made for alpha chains, this beta chain is off target, and its count is uninformative. This rearrangement joins TRBV20-1 to TRBJ2-7, with 13 bases identical to TRBD2. Germline trimming cut 3 bases from V and 3 bases from J; bases unmatched to any gene: 14. CDR3 length equals 18 residues. Germline CDR1 is DFQATT and CDR2 is SNEGSKA (reference sequence). The CDR3 here is CSASLGLAGVGGGYEQYF. The DNA of the CDR3 is TGCAGTGCTAGCCTCGGACTAGCGGGAGTAGGAGGAGGCTACGAGCAGTACTTC.

This clonotype was recorded a few times. Since it is a stray read in a library aimed at alpha chains, this beta chain has a size that is not meaningful. This chain links TRBV6-2 or TRBV6-3 with TRBJ1-1; the D is unclear. CDR3 size: 15 residues. CDR1 is MNHEY, CDR2 SVGEGT, per germline. The V end lost 6 bases, the J end lost 0 bases, and 14 bases lay between the germline ends. CDR3 nucleotide sequence: TGTGCCAGCAGCCCCTCGCCAGGCATGAACACTGAAGCTTTCTTT. Protein product: CASSPSPGMNTEAFF.

In its sample, this clonotype was seen many times. This beta chain turned up in a library designed for alpha chains; as an off-target read, its abundance says little. V usage is TRBV19 and J usage is TRBJ2-3, with D tentatively TRBD1 (5 bases). Germline V gene lookup returns CDR1 LNHDA and CDR2 SQIVND (reference sequence). The CDR3 sequence is 15 residues long. V was shortened by 6 bases and J by 1 base, with 14 bases between the two germline ends. The chain's CDR3 is CASRRQLEGTDTQYF. The CDR3 coding sequence is TGTGCCAGTAGGCGACAGCTCGAGGGCACAGATACGCAGTATTTT.

This clonotype was seen many times. A library prepared for alpha chains yielded this beta chain as an off-target read; its size is of little meaning. The rearrangement joins TRBV7-2 to TRBJ2-5, with no clear D. Trimming stripped 5 bases from V and 5 bases from J, with 6 bases between. Per germline, CDR1 SGHTA and CDR2 FQGNSA. The CDR3 totals 11 residues. In nucleotides, the CDR3 is TGTGCCAGCAGCCAGAAGGAGACCCAGTACTTC. Its translation is CASSQKETQYF.

This clonotype was found many times. This beta chain is an unintended read in a library built for alpha chains; its size means little. V and J are TRBV10-3 and TRBJ2-5; D is possibly TRBD2 (7 bases). Trimming removed 6 bases at V and 5 bases at J, with 22 bases between. CDR1 is ENHRY and CDR2 is SYGVKD in the germline V gene. The CDR3 sequence is 16 residues long. The CDR3 region is CAISEGEGRGGETQYF. Here the CDR3 DNA reads TGTGCCATCAGCGAGGGGGAGGGACGCGGCGGGGAGACCCAGTACTTC.

This clonotype has at least ten counts. As an off-target read in a library built for alpha chains, this beta chain has a frequency of little significance. J is TRBJ2-1 and V is TRBV19, with D maybe TRBD2 (5 bases). The CDR3 length is 15 residues. Per germline, CDR1 LNHDA and CDR2 SQIVND (reference sequence). V was shortened by 3 bases and J by 0 bases, with 9 bases between the two germline ends. DNA of the CDR3: TGTGCCAGTAGTATGGGGAGAAACTCCTACAATGAGCAGTTCTTC. Translation: CASSMGRNSYNEQFF. The whole variable domain, filled in from reference TRBV19 and TRBJ2-1, reads DGGITQSPKYLFRKEGQNVTLSCEQNLNHDAMYWYRQDPGQGLRLIYYSQIVNDFQKGDIAEGYSVSREKKESFPLTVTSAQKNPTAFYLCASSMGRNSYNEQFFGPGTRLTVL.

Of note for this clonotype: Found in a library prepared for alpha chains, this beta chain is an off-target read, and its abundance has little meaning. The CDR3 reads CASRSSWNTEAFF. CDR3 nucleotide sequence: TGTGCCAGCAGGTCGAGTTGGAACACTGAAGCTTTCTTT. The rearrangement uses TRBV12-3 or TRBV12-4 and TRBJ1-1; D is uncertain. With 6 bases removed from V and 1 base from J, the gap between germline ends came to 9 bases. The CDR3 is made up of 13 amino acids.

This clonotype was recorded many times. This beta chain is off target for a library built for alpha chains, so its abundance means little. V is TRBV7-2 and J is TRBJ2-2, with D tentatively TRBD2 (5 bases). This CDR3 region has 14 residues. Germline CDR1 reads SGHTA; CDR2 reads FQGNSA. Trimming pared 7 bases from V and 6 bases from J, leaving 15 bases between. In DNA, the CDR3 is TGTGCCAGCACCCGGGGAACCATGGCCGGGGAGCTGTTTTTT. Amino acid sequence: CASTRGTMAGELFF.

This clonotype was observed many times. The library was built for alpha chains, so this beta chain is an off-target read and its size means little. The rearrangement joins TRBV7-2 to TRBJ2-7; D might be TRBD1 (6 bases). CDR3 length equals 14 residues. The germline gives CDR1 SGHTA, CDR2 FQGNSA. The germline V and J ends were trimmed by 5 bases and 3 bases, with 14 bases remaining between them. The chain's CDR3 is CASSLTRGNYEQYF. The CDR3 DNA sequence: TGTGCCAGCAGCCTGACAAGGGGGAACTACGAGCAGTACTTC.

Ten or more counts support this clonotype. This beta chain was picked up by a library intended for alpha chains and is off target, so its count carries little meaning. This chain links TRBV6-5 with TRBJ2-7, with TRBD1 identical over 9 bases. CDR3 length equals 11 residues. CDR1 is MNHEY, CDR2 SVGAGI, per germline. CDR3 in DNA: TGTGTAACGGGACAGGGCTACGAGCAGTACTTC. This gives the protein CVTGQGYEQYF.

In this sample, this clonotype turned up many times. This beta chain was picked up by a library intended for alpha chains and is off target, so its count carries little meaning. The rearrangement links TRBV7-9 to TRBJ2-1; tentatively, D is TRBD1 (6 bases). V dropped 5 bases and J dropped 4 bases, with 9 bases sitting between them. The CDR3 spans 13 residues. The V gene's germline CDR1 is SEHNR and CDR2 FQNEAQ (reference sequence). CDR3 sequence (DNA): TGTGCCAGCAGCAACACAGGGTACAATGAGCAGTTCTTC. The encoded protein is CASSNTGYNEQFF.

This clonotype was picked up many times. This beta chain is a stray read from a library made for alpha chains; its abundance is not meaningful. The J gene is TRBJ1-3, the V gene TRBV5-1; D ambiguous. Trimming cost V 4 bases and J 4 bases, with 12 bases left between them. CDR1 SGHRS and CDR2 YFSETQ come from the germline V gene. This CDR3 region has 14 residues. CDR3: CASSLVGYGNTIYF. The CDR3 bases are TGCGCCAGCAGCCTAGTCGGCTACGGAAACACCATATATTTT.